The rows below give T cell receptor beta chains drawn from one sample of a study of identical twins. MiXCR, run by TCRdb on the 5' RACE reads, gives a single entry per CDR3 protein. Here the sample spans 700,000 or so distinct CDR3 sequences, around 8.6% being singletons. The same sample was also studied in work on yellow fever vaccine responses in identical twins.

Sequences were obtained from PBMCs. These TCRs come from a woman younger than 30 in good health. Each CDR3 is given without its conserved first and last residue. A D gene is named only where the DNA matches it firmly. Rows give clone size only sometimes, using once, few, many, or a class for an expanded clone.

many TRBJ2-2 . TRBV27 ASSAYRGGTGELF
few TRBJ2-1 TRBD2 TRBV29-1 SVVWRGGINEQF
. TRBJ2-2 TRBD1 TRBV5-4 ASTPGQGRSGELF
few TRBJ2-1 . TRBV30 AWSSQGVEQF
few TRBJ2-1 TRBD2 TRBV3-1 ASSQVGAGDSYNEQF
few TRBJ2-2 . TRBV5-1 ASSVDPRAGAGELF
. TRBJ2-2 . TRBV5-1 ASSSWRVPGELF
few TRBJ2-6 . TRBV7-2 ASSLTQVGANVLT
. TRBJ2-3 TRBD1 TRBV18 ASSPAGTASTDTQY
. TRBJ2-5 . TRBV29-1 SARAETQY
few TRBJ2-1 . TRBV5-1 ASISSPGNYNEQF
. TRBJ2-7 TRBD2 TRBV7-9 ASSPASGYEQY
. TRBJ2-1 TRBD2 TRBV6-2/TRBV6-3 ASRREELYNEQF
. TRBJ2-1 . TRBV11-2 ASTDRIAGDGDEQF
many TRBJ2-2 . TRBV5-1 ASTRDTNTGELF
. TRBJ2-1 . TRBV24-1 ATSDTQAGEQF
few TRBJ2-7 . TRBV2 ASRAPTPSGLYEQY
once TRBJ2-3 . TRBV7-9 ASSLVSYTDTQY
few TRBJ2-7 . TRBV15 ATSSGRYYEQY
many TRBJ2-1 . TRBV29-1 SVLRSDEQF
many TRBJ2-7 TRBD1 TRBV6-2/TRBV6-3 ASKVGDSSYEQY
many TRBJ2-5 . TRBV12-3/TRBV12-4 ASSPPDGTPQQETQY
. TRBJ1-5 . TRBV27 ASSLLSGTGQPQH
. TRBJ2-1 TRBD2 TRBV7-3 ASSPKGPTSGGAFEQF
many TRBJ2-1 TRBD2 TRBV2 ASSEGPPSGIRVGSYNEQF
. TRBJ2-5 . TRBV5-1 ASSLGGRPGPQETQY
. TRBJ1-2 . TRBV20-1 SADQSGKYGYT
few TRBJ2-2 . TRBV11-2 ASSLDAAYGELF
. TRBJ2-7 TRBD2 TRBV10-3 AIRGLAGEDEQY
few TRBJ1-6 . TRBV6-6 ASSYSPEAPVN
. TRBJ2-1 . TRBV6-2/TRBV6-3 ASSFSGRGNEQF
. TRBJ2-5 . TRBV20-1 SARVGNVETQY
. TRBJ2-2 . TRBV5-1 ASRGAGTKNTGELF
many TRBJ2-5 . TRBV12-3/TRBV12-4 ASSFTGGKY
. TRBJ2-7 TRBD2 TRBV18 ASSPGGAGFYEQY
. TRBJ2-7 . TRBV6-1 ASEGGRVYEQY
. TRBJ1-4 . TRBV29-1 SALGGTEGEKLF
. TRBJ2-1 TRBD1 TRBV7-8 ASSSPGQGVYNEQF
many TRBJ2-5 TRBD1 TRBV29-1 SVGGYRGVQETQY
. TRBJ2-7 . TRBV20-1 SATLGDEQY
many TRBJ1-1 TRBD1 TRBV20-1 SATRTGRTEAF
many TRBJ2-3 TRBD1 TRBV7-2 ASSLGQGADTQY
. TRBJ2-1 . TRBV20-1 SARPRTTDPLYNEQF
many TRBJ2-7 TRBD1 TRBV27 ASSSGDRSYEQY
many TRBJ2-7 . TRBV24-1 ATSGEPTGEQY
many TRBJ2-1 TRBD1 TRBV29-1 SLGTGSVNEQF
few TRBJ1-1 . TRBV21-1 ASRLGQGVMNTEAF
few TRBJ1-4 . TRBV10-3 AISESVDFGEEKLF